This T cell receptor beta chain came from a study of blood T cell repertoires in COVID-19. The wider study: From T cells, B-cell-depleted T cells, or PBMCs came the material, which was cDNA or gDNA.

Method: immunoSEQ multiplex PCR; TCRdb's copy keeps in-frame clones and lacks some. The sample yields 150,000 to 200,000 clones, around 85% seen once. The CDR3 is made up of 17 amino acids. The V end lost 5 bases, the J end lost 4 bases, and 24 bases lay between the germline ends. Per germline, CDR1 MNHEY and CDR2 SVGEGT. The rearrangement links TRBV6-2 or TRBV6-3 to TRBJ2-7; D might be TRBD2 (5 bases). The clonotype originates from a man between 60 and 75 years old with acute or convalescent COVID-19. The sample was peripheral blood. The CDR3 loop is CASSLRRSGGRAYEQYF. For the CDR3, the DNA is TGTGCCAGCAGTCTACGACGCTCTGGCGGGCGGGCTTACGAGCAGTACTTC.